The clone carrying this T cell receptor beta chain was seen a handful of times. Its antigen is as yet unknown. The junction shows a germline mismatch at one end, possibly a read error. The CDR3 extends over 15 amino acids. In germline, CDR1 is SGHTA, CDR2 FQGNSA. Method: immunoSEQ multiplex PCR; TCRdb's copy keeps in-frame clones and lacks some. In the table there are 130,000 or so clones, around 93% of which are singletons. This entry belongs to a study of OX40 agonist ivuxolimab in advanced cancers. Study-level results: Some of the lowest clonal expansion was seen in partial responders at 0.1-3.0 mg/kg.

This chain uses TRBV7-2 with TRBJ2-2; 8 nucleotides agree with TRBD1. The sample here was CD4+ or CD8+ T cells sorted from blood, taken in a trial of the OX40 agonist ivuxolimab. The TCR originated in an adult with an advanced solid tumor such as melanoma, head and neck, liver or kidney cancer. CDR3 protein: CASSPQGAKTGELFF. In nucleotides, the CDR3 is TGTGCCAGCAGCCCTCAGGGGGCGAAAACCGGGGAGCTGTTTTTT.